This entry is about one T cell receptor (beta chain). This entry belongs to a study of T cell changes during pregnancy in multiple sclerosis. The CDR3 runs 12 residues. Trimming cost V 6 bases and J 2 bases, with 4 bases left between them. CDR1 is MDHEN, CDR2 SYDVKM, per germline. Profiling relied on immunoSEQ multiplex PCR, and the TCRdb table lists in-frame clones only, not all of them. The table has about 80,000 clones, under 95% seen once. The sequences come from peripheral blood, collected before pregnancy. The sequence was collected from a female donor with multiple sclerosis, enrolled in a pregnancy study. J is TRBJ2-2 and V is TRBV28; no clear D. For the CDR3, the DNA is TGTGCCAGCAGCTATAACACCGGGGAGCTGTTTTTT. This translates into CASSYNTGELFF.